These T cell receptor beta chains were read from a single sample in a study. TCRdb reanalysed the 5' RACE reads using MiXCR and keeps one entry per CDR3 protein. In the table there are approximately 40,000 distinct CDR3 sequences, 22% of which are singletons. Sample: Tregs sorted from blood. These receptors were taken from a female donor with breast cancer. Both conserved end residues are part of each CDR3. The D gene is left open where the match is weak.

D | J | V | CDR3
- | TRBJ2-7 | TRBV7-8 | CASSPDHEQYF
TRBD2 | TRBJ2-1 | TRBV5-4 | CASSSGTSGFYNEQFF
- | TRBJ1-2 | TRBV20-1 | CSARHYGYTF
- | TRBJ1-3 | TRBV2 | CASSETPLGQSGNTIYF
- | TRBJ2-4 | TRBV10-3 | CATQQGRGAKNIQYF
- | TRBJ2-6 | TRBV12-3/TRBV12-4 | CATLEGRDSGANVLTF
TRBD2 | TRBJ2-1 | TRBV29-1 | CSDRTSGSEVGEQFF
- | TRBJ2-7 | TRBV12-3/TRBV12-4 | CASRSYLGAYEQYF
TRBD2 | TRBJ2-5 | TRBV6-2/TRBV6-3 | CASSLSGRLIETQYF
- | TRBJ1-1 | TRBV20-1 | CSAPPFLGGTEAFF
- | TRBJ2-7 | TRBV5-1 | CASSLGVPAEQYF
- | TRBJ1-2 | TRBV5-1 | CASSSKGVYGYTF
- | TRBJ1-5 | TRBV4-1 | CASSHRDTNQPQHF
- | TRBJ2-7 | TRBV20-1 | CSASRYYEQYF
TRBD2 | TRBJ2-1 | TRBV5-6 | CASSLEAAGGYNEQFF
TRBD2 | TRBJ2-5 | TRBV4-2 | CASSQGGTSQQTQYF
TRBD1 | TRBJ1-2 | TRBV7-2 | CASSRGQGYGYTF
- | TRBJ1-1 | TRBV7-3 | CASSPAGVTEAFF
- | TRBJ2-3 | TRBV4-1 | CASSQPGGEVDTQYF
- | TRBJ1-1 | TRBV28 | CASSPSHYRNTEAFF
- | TRBJ2-7 | TRBV7-9 | CASSARIYEQYF
TRBD2 | TRBJ2-1 | TRBV15 | CATSSRLAGQNNEQFF
- | TRBJ1-2 | TRBV24-1 | CATSDRLLSGYTF
- | TRBJ2-7 | TRBV20-1 | CSARYRPILQGEQYF
- | TRBJ2-1 | TRBV6-2/TRBV6-3 | CASSYITASYNEQFF
TRBD1 | TRBJ1-4 | TRBV5-1 | CASSIEPQGVGEKLFF
- | TRBJ1-2 | TRBV28 | CASSTVGSNTF
TRBD1 | TRBJ2-2 | TRBV6-1 | CASSPRHLTGGGSGELFF
- | TRBJ2-7 | TRBV4-1 | CASSRGRSGTYVQYF
TRBD2 | TRBJ2-1 | TRBV7-2 | CASSYGAGGVNEQFF
TRBD2 | TRBJ2-7 | TRBV10-3 | CAISEGLAGESHEQYF
- | TRBJ2-2 | TRBV14 | CASSRFTYTGELFF
- | TRBJ2-5 | TRBV7-9 | CASSFALGETQYF
- | TRBJ2-7 | TRBV20-1 | CSARARGSYEQYF
TRBD1 | TRBJ2-2 | TRBV5-8 | CASSPTGTANTGELFF
- | TRBJ2-1 | TRBV12-3/TRBV12-4 | CASSLNGDEQFF
- | TRBJ1-5 | TRBV20-1 | CSASAGGGNQPQHF
- | TRBJ1-4 | TRBV9 | CASSPSGGHEKLFF
TRBD1 | TRBJ2-1 | TRBV4-1 | CASSPLPGQGPNEQFF
- | TRBJ2-2 | TRBV20-1 | CSARDSRRSAGELFF
- | TRBJ2-6 | TRBV12-3/TRBV12-4 | CASTLRGGLGANVLTF
TRBD2 | TRBJ2-3 | TRBV20-1 | CSARERTSGESDTQYF
TRBD1 | TRBJ1-4 | TRBV29-1 | CSVRGATGEGKLFF
- | TRBJ1-5 | TRBV3-1 | CASSRGNQPQHF
- | TRBJ1-5 | TRBV6-1 | CASSEDRNQPQHF
- | TRBJ1-1 | TRBV4-1 | CASSHPRSTEAFF
- | TRBJ2-7 | TRBV3-1 | CASSQDERGEQYF
TRBD1 | TRBJ2-2 | TRBV15 | CATSRERTGGGGGGVHTGELFF
TRBD2 | TRBJ2-5 | TRBV5-1 | CASSVGTSGRAYETQYF
- | TRBJ1-2 | TRBV4-2 | CASSQESGGNYGYTF
- | TRBJ2-2 | TRBV4-2 | CASSQDRPNTGELFF
- | TRBJ2-3 | TRBV6-6 | CASARDPDTQYF
TRBD1 | TRBJ2-5 | TRBV6-1 | CASVVVRGLRETQYF